The 23 T cell receptor beta chains below were found in one sample sequenced in a study of post-analysis software for immune sequencing data (dated by TCRdb to between 2015 and 2016). The study at large found these results: Significantly higher frequencies in patients than in controls were found for five TRBV segments, including TRBV5-6, TRBV5-1 and TRBV20-1.

The library was prepared using PCR. The sequencer was an Illumina HiSeq 2500. Unique molecular identifiers were incorporated into TCR beta cDNA libraries to reduce PCR and sequencing biases. Clones were called with MiXCR by TCRdb after fastp trimmed the public reads at Q25, and only in-frame beta chains were retained. CDR3 protein sequences are deduplicated, and each keeps its most common genes and DNA. The sample table records about 260,000 distinct CDR3 sequences; 36% of these occur just once. 4% to 6% of the sample is taken by the ten largest. The antigens these receptors bind are not known. Sequenced input: blood. The receptors shown here come from a girl aged 10-17 years with multiple sclerosis.

This clonotype was counted at least ten times. The chain combines TRBV11-2 with TRBJ2-1; 11 bases are a match to TRBD1. The germline V gene encodes CDR1 SGHAT and CDR2 FQNNGV. This CDR3 has 15 amino acids. V gave up 5 bases and J gave up 7 bases; unmatched junction bases: 7. The CDR3 bases are TGTGCCAGCAGCCCCCTGGGACAGGGGGGAAATGAGCAGTTCTTC. It codes for CASSPLGQGGNEQFF. Full variable domain (missing parts from reference TRBV11-2 and TRBJ2-1): EAGVAQSPRYKIIEKRQSVAFWCNPISGHATLYWYQQILGQGPKLLIQFQNNGVVDDSQLPKDRFSAERLKGVDSTLKIQPAKLEDSAVYLCASSPLGQGGNEQFFGPGTRLTVL.

This clonotype was counted a few times. J is TRBJ2-7 and V is TRBV6-5; no definite D call. The CDR3 loop spans 14 amino acids. CDR1 and CDR2 (germline): MNHEY, SVGAGI. V lost 6 bases and J lost 6, with 18 bases in between. CDR3 in amino acids: CASREGLLSGEQYF. The CDR3 nucleotides read TGTGCCAGCAGGGAAGGGCTCCTTAGTGGCGAGCAGTACTTC.

The CDR3 region has the DNA TGTGCCAGCAGCCCAAGACGAGTGGGACAGGGGGACTACAATGAGCAGTTCTTC. It is translated as CASSPRRVGQGDYNEQFF. This chain joins TRBV7-9 and TRBJ2-1; 11 bases fit TRBD1. V shed 5 bases and J 3 bases; nucleotides not matched to a gene: 12. The CDR3 is 18 residues long. The germline gives CDR1 SEHNR, CDR2 FQNEAQ (reference sequence).

This clonotype was seen repeatedly, ten times or more. The J gene is TRBJ2-1, the V gene TRBV4-1; the match to TRBD2 covers 12 bases. J lost 3 bases, V lost 2 bases, and 11 bases had no gene match. Germline CDR1 and CDR2: MGHRA and YSYEKL. The CDR3 runs to 19 residues. The CDR3 DNA reads TGCGCCAGCAGCCAATTTTCTAGCGGGGGGGCCTCCCTCTACAATGAGCAGTTCTTC. It codes for CASSQFSSGGASLYNEQFF.

This clonotype showed up many times. V and J are TRBV3-1 and TRBJ2-3; TRBD2 matches 8 bases. Unmatched junction bases numbered 3, after V lost 4 bases and J lost 0 bases. This CDR3 spans 15 amino acids. Germline CDR1 reads LGHDT; CDR2 reads YNNKEL (reference sequence). CDR3 DNA: TGTGCCAGCAGCCTTAGCGGGATAAGCACAGATACGCAGTATTTT. It codes for CASSLSGISTDTQYF.

This clonotype was detected ten times or more. The chain has TRBV7-9 and TRBJ2-1; 10 bases align to TRBD2. CDR3 length equals 17 residues. With V trimmed by 5 bases and J by 1 base, 8 bases remained unmatched. Germline lookup yields CDR1 SEHNR and CDR2 FQNEAQ (reference sequence). The CDR3 coding sequence is TGTGCCAGCAGCCCCAGCGGGGGGGGACAGTCCTACAATGAGCAGTTCTTC. This sequence encodes CASSPSGGGQSYNEQFF.

Concerning this clonotype itself: A much larger clone is a single base away; this may be a read error. The rearrangement links TRBV12-3 or TRBV12-4 to TRBJ1-5; 9 nucleotides match TRBD1. The CDR3 contains 15 residues. Trimming took 6 bases from V and 2 from J; bases not matched to a gene: 5. As DNA, the CDR3 is TGTGCCAGCAGCCAGAGGACAGGGGGCAATCAGCCCCAGCATTTT. This translates into CASSQRTGGNQPQHF.

This clonotype showed up just a few times. One end of the junction fails to match germline, which may point to a read error. This chain connects TRBV6-2 or TRBV6-3 to TRBJ1-2, with TRBD1 identical over 7 bases. This CDR3 is built from 13 residues. Germline V gene lookup returns CDR1 MNHEY and CDR2 SVGEGT. CDR3 in amino acids: CAGSRDRVYGYTF. CDR3 sequence (DNA): TGTGCCGGCAGCCGCGACAGGGTTTATGGCTACACCTTC.

This clonotype was observed many times. This rearrangement joins TRBV11-2 to TRBJ2-3; 7 bases map to TRBD1. Germline V lookup: CDR1 SGHAT, CDR2 FQNNGV. V lost 3 bases to trimming and J lost 3 bases; unmatched junction nucleotides: 12. The CDR3 runs to 17 residues. The CDR3 nucleotides read TGTGCCAGCAGCTTCAAGACAGGGCTTGCCTCTACAGATACGCAGTATTTT. Its protein product is CASSFKTGLASTDTQYF.

This clonotype was counted a single time. V gene TRBV7-2 combines with J gene TRBJ2-7; 14 bases line up with TRBD2. The CDR3 contains 16 residues. Looked up from germline, CDR1 is SGHTA and CDR2 is FQGNSA. J gave up 3 bases and V 4 bases, and 5 bases lay outside the gene matches. The CDR3 nucleotides read TGTGCCAGCAGCTCCTCCGGGACTAGCGGGGGCTACGAGCAGTACTTC. Its translation is CASSSSGTSGGYEQYF.

The V gene is TRBV6-5, the J gene TRBJ2-5, with D possibly being TRBD2 (5 bases). CDR3 length: 13 residues. Germline CDR1 reads MNHEY; CDR2 reads SVGAGI. The V end lost 0 bases, the J end lost 4 bases, and 6 bases lay between the germline ends. CDR3 DNA sequence: TGTGCCAGCAGTTACTCCCGGGGAGAGACCCAGTACTTC. The encoded protein is CASSYSRGETQYF.

The chain has TRBV5-1 and TRBJ2-3, with 8 bases fitting TRBD2. Trimming at V came to 0 bases and at J to 6 bases, leaving 9 bases not matched to a gene. Germline lookup yields CDR1 SGHRS and CDR2 YFSETQ. The CDR3 sequence is 16 residues long. The CDR3 sequence: CASSLAPGLEGDTQYF. The CDR3 coding sequence is TGCGCCAGCAGCTTGGCACCGGGACTAGAAGGGGATACGCAGTATTTT.

This clonotype was recorded many times. J is TRBJ2-5 and V is TRBV2; D not certain. CDR1 and CDR2 from the germline V gene are SNHLY and FYNNEI. V was shortened by 6 bases and J by 4 bases, with 24 bases between the two germline ends. The CDR3 length is 17 residues. CDR3 loop: CASRQIPSGSMGETQYF. DNA of the CDR3: TGTGCCAGCAGGCAAATCCCGTCCGGGTCGATGGGAGAGACCCAGTACTTC.

In this sample, this clonotype turned up many times. The V call is TRBV7-9, the J call TRBJ2-5; D gene unclear. The CDR3 sequence is 15 residues long. CDR1 and CDR2 from the germline V gene are SEHNR and FQNEAQ (reference sequence). V was cut by 1 base and J by 4 bases, with 13 bases left in between. The CDR3 bases are TGTGCCAGCAGCTTAGTGGCCAATACCCCAGAGACCCAGTACTTC. It codes for CASSLVANTPETQYF.

The chain employs TRBV28 and TRBJ2-1; 8 bases agree with TRBD2. The CDR3 length is 17 residues. The J segment lost 2 bases and the V segment lost 4 bases, leaving 10 bases of the junction unmatched. In germline, CDR1 is MDHEN, CDR2 SYDVKM. This CDR3 is CASSSGSAGDAYNEQFF. CDR3 bases: TGTGCCAGCAGTTCGGGGTCAGCGGGAGACGCCTACAATGAGCAGTTCTTC.

This clonotype has at least ten counts. The chain combines TRBV15 with TRBJ1-1; weak D call: TRBD1 (6 bases). The V end was cut by 1 base, the J end by 4 bases, with 16 bases between. The CDR3 covers 16 residues. CDR1 is LNHNV, CDR2 YYDKDF, per germline (reference sequence). The CDR3 DNA reads as TGTGCCACCAGCAGAGCAGTTGGGCAGGGGATCACTGAAGCTTTCTTT. Protein: CATSRAVGQGITEAFF.

Ten or more counts support this clonotype. This rearrangement joins TRBV12-3 or TRBV12-4 to TRBJ2-2, with TRBD2 identical over 8 bases. The CDR3 contains 16 residues. V lost 5 bases and J lost 1; bases outside the gene matches: 6. The CDR3 reads CASSPRLALNTGELFF. The DNA of the CDR3 is TGTGCCAGCAGTCCCCGACTAGCGTTGAACACCGGGGAGCTGTTTTTT.

The rearrangement uses TRBV7-9 and TRBJ2-5, with D maybe TRBD2 (5 bases). The CDR3 totals 17 residues. V lost 5 bases and J 11 bases, leaving 30 bases between the germline ends. Germline-derived CDR1 and CDR2 are SEHNR and FQNEAQ (reference sequence). This CDR3 is CASSVGGVQPSYNEQYF. The CDR3 region has the DNA TGTGCCAGCAGCGTTGGAGGAGTGCAACCCTCCTACAATGAGCAGTACTTC.

This clonotype showed up many times. V usage is TRBV5-1 and J usage is TRBJ2-1; weak D call: TRBD1 (6 bases). In germline, CDR1 is SGHRS, CDR2 YFSETQ. The CDR3 has 15 amino acids. Trimming stripped 7 bases from V and 6 bases from J, with 20 bases between. The CDR3 region is CASSPAHIRGNEQFF. The CDR3 DNA sequence: TGCGCCAGCTCCCCGGCCCATATCAGGGGCAATGAGCAGTTCTTC.

To note about this clonotype: This may stem from a read error, because a much larger clone lies one nucleotide away. This chain connects TRBV12-5 to TRBJ1-2; D might be TRBD1 (5 bases). V lost 6 bases to trimming and J lost 10 bases, with 18 bases between them. This CDR3 has 13 amino acids. Per germline, CDR1 LGHNT and CDR2 FRNRAP. The CDR3, as DNA: TGTGCTAGTGGGACCCTCCAGGGTGCGAACTACACCTTC. Translated, it gives CASGTLQGANYTF. The complete variable domain, with remaining parts taken from reference TRBV12-5 and TRBJ1-2, reads DARVTQTPRHKVTEMGQEVTMRCQPILGHNTVFWYRQTMMQGLELLAYFRNRAPLDDSGMPKDRFSAEMPDATLATLKIQPSEPRDSAVYFCASGTLQGANYTFGSGTRLTVV.

Remarks on this clonotype: A much larger clone lies a single base off, so this may be a read error. The V gene is TRBV6-4, the J gene TRBJ2-1, with D perhaps matching TRBD2 (6 bases). The J call may be in error: the DNA end matches TRBJ2-7 better. The CDR3 contains 15 residues. Germline assignment: CDR1 MRHNA and CDR2 SNTAGT. CDR3 bases: TGTGCCAGCAGTGAATCCGGGGGAACCTACAATGAGCAGTACTTC. The encoded protein is CASSESGGTYNEQYF.

This clonotype appeared many times. The rearrangement links TRBV7-6 to TRBJ2-3; perhaps D is TRBD1 or TRBD2 (6 bases each). The length of the CDR3 is 16 residues. Looked up from germline, CDR1 is SGHVS and CDR2 is FNYEAQ. Trimming pared 1 base from V and 1 base from J, leaving 12 bases between. The CDR3 nucleotides are TGTGCCAGCAGCTTAGGGGCGGGGACACGCACAGATACGCAGTATTTT. Its protein product is CASSLGAGTRTDTQYF.

As to this clonotype: A single base separates this from a much larger clone, so it may be a read error. The CDR3 sequence is CASSGGEGLETQYF. CDR3 DNA: TGTGCCAGCAGCGGAGGAGAGGGGCTGGAGACCCAGTACTTC. The chain is built from TRBV9 and TRBJ2-5; either TRBD1 or TRBD2 may fit D (5 bases each). Germline loops: CDR1 SGDLS, CDR2 YYNGEE. V was pared by 3 bases and J by 5 bases, with 14 bases between. The CDR3 has 14 residues.